These 8 T cell receptor beta chains were sequenced from one sample in a study of T cell responses to AZD1222 COVID-19 vaccine. Sequenced by immunoSEQ multiplex PCR; TCRdb stores in-frame clones only, minus some. The table has roughly 100,000 clones, roughly 83% seen once. The sequencing here drew on peripheral blood, taken on day 0 of AZD1222 vaccination. These receptors all stem from an adult in good health.

V and J are TRBV7-2 and TRBJ1-6; TRBD1 aligns across 7 bases. With 5 bases clipped from V and 13 bases from J, the junction kept 5 bases outside the gene matches. Looked up from germline, CDR1 is SGHTA and CDR2 is FQGNSA. The CDR3 runs 12 residues. CDR3 amino acids: CASSPGGRPLHF. Here the CDR3 DNA reads TGTGCCAGCAGCCCAGGGGGGCGGCCCCTCCACTTT.

J is TRBJ1-1 and V is TRBV10-3, with D unresolved. The V gene's germline CDR1 is ENHRY and CDR2 SYGVKD. The V end lost 5 bases, the J end lost 0 bases, and 7 bases lay between the germline ends. The length of the CDR3 is 13 residues. CDR3 sequence (DNA): TGTGCCATCAGTCCAGACATGAACACTGAAGCTTTCTTT. This translates into CAISPDMNTEAFF.

This clone was seen a single time. The chain employs TRBV25-1 and TRBJ1-2, with D unclear. V lost 7 bases to trimming and J lost 3 bases, with 15 bases between them. The CDR3 sequence is 14 residues long. In germline, CDR1 is MGHDK, CDR2 SYGVNS. The CDR3: CASTPSGSYYGYTF. The CDR3 DNA reads TGTGCCAGCACCCCTTCGGGGAGCTACTATGGCTACACCTTC.

The chain employs TRBV9 and TRBJ2-2; the D gene is possibly TRBD1 (5 bases). Germline V gene data show CDR1 as SGDLS and CDR2 as YYNGEE. V lost 1 base, J lost 7 bases, and 5 bases lay in between. The CDR3 is 12 amino acids. The CDR3 DNA reads TGTGCCAGCAGCGTACAGGGCGGGGAGCTGTTTTTT. This gives the protein CASSVQGGELFF.

The rearrangement uses TRBV20-1 and TRBJ2-2; D gene unclear. The germline V and J ends were trimmed by 3 bases and 9 bases, with 11 bases remaining between them. The CDR3 length is 12 residues. Per germline, CDR1 DFQATT and CDR2 SNEGSKA (reference sequence). The CDR3 DNA reads as TGCAGTGCTAGTATGCGCGGCCGGGAGCTGTTTTTT. Its translation: CSASMRGRELFF.

The chain combines TRBV5-1 with TRBJ2-5, with 9 positions matching TRBD2. The J segment lost 5 bases and the V segment lost 4 bases, leaving 6 bases of the junction unmatched. This CDR3 spans 14 amino acids. CDR1 is SGHRS and CDR2 is YFSETQ in the germline V gene. Here the CDR3 DNA reads TGCGCCAGCAGCCCTTTAGCGGGGGAGGAGACCCAGTACTTC. Translated: CASSPLAGEETQYF.

This clone is medium-sized within its sample. The chain joins TRBV10-3 to TRBJ2-1; the D is unclear. The V gene lost 0 bases and the J gene lost 6 bases, with 15 bases spanning the gap. Germline lookup yields CDR1 ENHRY and CDR2 SYGVKD. The CDR3 is 16 residues long. The CDR3 DNA sequence: TGTGCCATCAGTGAGTCGGCGGATCCCCCCGGCAATGAGCAGTTCTTC. It specifies CAISESADPPGNEQFF.

The chain recombines TRBV9 with TRBJ2-1; tentatively, D is TRBD2 (6 bases). This CDR3 has 16 amino acids. Trimming cost V 0 bases and J 4 bases, with 14 bases left between them. Germline CDR1 SGDLS, CDR2 YYNGEE. The CDR3 nucleotides read TGTGCCAGCAGCGTAGTTGGAGGGACTGGTTACAATGAGCAGTTCTTC. Translating gives CASSVVGGTGYNEQFF.